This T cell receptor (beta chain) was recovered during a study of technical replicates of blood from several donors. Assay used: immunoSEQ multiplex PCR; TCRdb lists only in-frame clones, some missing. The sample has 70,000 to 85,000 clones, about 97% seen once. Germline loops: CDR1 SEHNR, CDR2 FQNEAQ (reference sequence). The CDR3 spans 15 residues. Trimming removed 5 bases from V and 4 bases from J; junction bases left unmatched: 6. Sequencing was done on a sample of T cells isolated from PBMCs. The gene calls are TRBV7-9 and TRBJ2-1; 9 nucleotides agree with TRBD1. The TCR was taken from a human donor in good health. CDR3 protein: CASSGPGQGYNEQFF. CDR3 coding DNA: TGTGCCAGCAGCGGACCGGGACAGGGATACAATGAGCAGTTCTTC. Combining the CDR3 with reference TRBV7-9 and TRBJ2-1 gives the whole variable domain DTGVSQNPRHKITKRGQNVTFRCDPISEHNRLYWYRQTLGQGPEFLTYFQNEAQLEKSRLLSDRFSAERPKGSFSTLEIQRTEQGDSAMYLCASSGPGQGYNEQFFGPGTRLTVL.